These 32 T cell receptor beta chains were all obtained from the same sample, sequenced in a study of response to subunit inactivated influenza vaccine. A single record per CDR3 protein comes from TCRdb applying MiXCR to the RT-PCR reads. The sample records a few hundred thousand distinct CDR3 sequences, roughly 15% being singletons. The sample in question was PBMCs from blood, obtained about 11 days after vaccination. These receptors all come from a man in his fifties who received an inactivated influenza vaccine.

This chain links TRBV6-5 with TRBJ2-7; 12 nucleotides line up with TRBD2. V was clipped by 4 bases and J by 5 bases; unmatched bases: 6. The CDR3 contains 15 residues. Germline CDR1 and CDR2: MNHEY and SVGAGI. The CDR3 DNA reads as TGTGCCAGCAGTTCGAAGACTAGCGGGAGAGACGAGCAGTACTTC. Amino acid sequence: CASSSKTSGRDEQYF.

The V and J genes are TRBV3-1 and TRBJ1-2; D remains unclear. The germline V gene encodes CDR1 LGHDT and CDR2 YNNKEL (reference sequence). V lost 4 bases to trimming and J lost 8 bases, with 14 bases between them. The CDR3 spans 13 residues. The CDR3 here is CASSPKVGGGYTF. In DNA form, the CDR3 reads TGTGCCAGCAGCCCTAAAGTCGGAGGCGGCTACACCTTC.

This clonotype occurred many times. The genes are TRBV5-1 and TRBJ2-3; 13 bases are a match to TRBD2. The CDR3 covers 16 residues. Germline CDR1 reads SGHRS; CDR2 reads YFSETQ. The junction had 5 bases not matched to a gene; V was cut back by 4 bases and J by 3 bases. The DNA of the CDR3 is TGCGCCAGCAGCCCCGTGGGACTAGCGGGGACAGATACGCAGTATTTT. Encoded protein: CASSPVGLAGTDTQYF.

The chain combines TRBV6-1 with TRBJ2-3; 9 nucleotides match TRBD2. Germline CDR1 reads MNHNS; CDR2 reads SASEGT. With 5 bases clipped from V and 4 bases from J, the junction kept 7 bases outside the gene matches. This CDR3 contains 15 residues. The CDR3 region is CASSILAGAADTQYF. The CDR3 DNA sequence: TGTGCCAGCAGTATTTTAGCGGGAGCGGCAGATACGCAGTATTTT.

The chain is built from TRBV7-9 and TRBJ2-1; the D gene could be TRBD1 or TRBD2 (5 bases each). The length of the CDR3 is 13 residues. Germline V gives CDR1 SEHNR, CDR2 FQNEAQ (reference sequence). The germline V and J ends were trimmed by 6 bases and 10 bases, with 16 bases remaining between them. DNA for the CDR3: TGTGCCAGCAGTTCTAGGGACCGTAGAGAGCAGTTCTTC. Translation gives CASSSRDRREQFF.

This clonotype has more than one count but fewer than ten. This chain uses TRBV12-3 or TRBV12-4 with TRBJ2-5, with D perhaps matching TRBD1 (6 bases). The CDR3 has 14 amino acids. Trimming removed 4 bases from V and 1 base from J, with 10 bases in between. CDR3 residues: CASSWGHFQETQYF. The CDR3 coding sequence is TGTGCCAGCAGTTGGGGACACTTCCAAGAGACCCAGTACTTC.

This clonotype has a handful of counts. This chain links TRBV6-1 with TRBJ1-5; 10 bases are shared with TRBD1. This CDR3 contains 17 residues. The V gene end was trimmed by 4 bases and the J gene end by 0 bases; junction bases not matched to a gene: 6. Germline V gene sequence: CDR1 MNHNS, CDR2 SASEGT. The CDR3 loop reads CASSGQGASNSNQPQHF. CDR3 nucleotide sequence: TGTGCCAGCAGTGGACAGGGGGCTTCGAATAGCAATCAGCCCCAGCATTTT.

The chain recombines TRBV6-1 with TRBJ2-2; D might be TRBD1 (6 bases). The CDR3 runs 15 residues. Trimming shortened V by 6 bases and J by 3 bases, and 14 bases separated the two germline ends. From germline, CDR1 is MNHNS and CDR2 SASEGT. CDR3 DNA sequence: TGTGCCAGCAGAAGCGCGGACAGATACACCGGGGAGCTGTTTTTT. Translating it yields CASRSADRYTGELFF.

The chain uses TRBV20-1 and TRBJ2-7; the D is unclear. The length of the CDR3 is 16 residues. Germline lookup yields CDR1 DFQATT and CDR2 SNEGSKA (reference sequence). Trimming left V 3 bases short and J 4 bases short, with 22 bases between. CDR3 residues: CSASKNLGIKTYEQYF. CDR3 DNA: TGCAGTGCTAGTAAGAATCTCGGCATTAAGACTTACGAGCAGTACTTC.

This clonotype was seen a few times. The chain recombines TRBV6-5 with TRBJ2-3; 10 positions agree with TRBD2. This CDR3 spans 16 amino acids. Germline CDR1 reads MNHEY; CDR2 reads SVGAGI. Unmatched junction bases numbered 5, after V lost 4 bases and J lost 1 base. DNA of the CDR3: TGTGCCAGCAGTTCACTAGCGGGACTGGGCACAGATACGCAGTATTTT. Translated: CASSSLAGLGTDTQYF.

This clonotype was counted only a few times. The chain carries TRBV7-9 and TRBJ1-2; 7 bases fit TRBD1. The CDR3 runs 13 residues. Looked up from germline, CDR1 is SEHNR and CDR2 is FQNEAQ (reference sequence). V gave up 3 bases and J gave up 6 bases; unmatched junction bases: 4. CDR3 amino acids: CASSFRQGNGYTF. Written as DNA, the CDR3 is TGTGCCAGCAGCTTCAGACAGGGTAATGGCTACACCTTC.

The chain carries TRBV20-1 and TRBJ2-2; the D gene is possibly TRBD2 (5 bases). V was cut by 1 base and J by 6 bases, with 18 bases left in between. CDR3 length: 16 amino acids. Germline loops: CDR1 DFQATT, CDR2 SNEGSKA (reference sequence). CDR3 in amino acids: CSARGADGRRAGELFF. The CDR3 region has the DNA TGCAGTGCTAGAGGGGCGGACGGACGGCGGGCCGGGGAGCTGTTTTTT.

This clonotype turned up a few times. This chain joins TRBV20-1 and TRBJ2-1; TRBD2 agrees at 13 bases. This CDR3 spans 16 amino acids. Trimming removed 3 bases from V and 4 bases from J; junction bases left unmatched: 6. Looked up from germline, CDR1 is DFQATT and CDR2 is SNEGSKA (reference sequence). CDR3 DNA sequence: TGCAGTGCTAGTGGACTAGCGGGGGAAGATTACAATGAGCAGTTCTTC. Encoded protein: CSASGLAGEDYNEQFF.

This clonotype was recorded a few times. This chain uses TRBV19 with TRBJ1-1; no definite D call. V was pared by 7 bases and J by 5 bases, with 14 bases between. There are 13 residues in the CDR3. Per germline, CDR1 LNHDA and CDR2 SQIVND (reference sequence). The CDR3, as DNA: TGTGCCAGTACTTACGGGGTGAGGACTGAAGCTTTCTTT. Translated: CASTYGVRTEAFF.

The CDR3 here is CSVPEGSTDTQYF. The CDR3 region has the DNA TGCAGCGTTCCGGAGGGAAGCACAGATACGCAGTATTTT. The V call is TRBV29-1, the J call TRBJ2-3; D is possibly TRBD2 (6 bases). This CDR3 is built from 13 residues. Germline values: CDR1 SQVTM, CDR2 ANQGSEA. Trimming stripped 5 bases from V and 0 bases from J, with 9 bases between.

This clonotype was observed at least ten times. The V gene is TRBV6-2 or TRBV6-3, the J gene TRBJ2-3, with 10 bases identical to TRBD2. CDR1 is MNHEY, CDR2 SVGEGT, per germline. Trimming cost V 6 bases and J 4 bases; bases outside gene matches: 7. CDR3 length: 15 residues. CDR3 sequence (DNA): TGTGCCAGCAGCCCCAGCGGGGGGGCTGCAGATACGCAGTATTTT. Translation gives CASSPSGGAADTQYF.

This clonotype came up a few times. The chain uses TRBV15 and TRBJ2-3, with D possibly matching TRBD2 (5 bases). Germline V gene data show CDR1 as LNHNV and CDR2 as YYDKDF (reference sequence). The CDR3 consists of 13 residues. Trimming pared 9 bases from V and 1 base from J, leaving 11 bases between. The CDR3 coding sequence is TGTGCCACAAGGGAGAGACGCACAGATACGCAGTATTTT. As protein: CATRERRTDTQYF.

This clonotype was seen only a few times. The chain carries TRBV20-1 and TRBJ2-1, with 8 bases matching TRBD2. The CDR3 loop spans 13 amino acids. The germline CDR1 and CDR2 sequences are DFQATT and SNEGSKA (reference sequence). The trim removed 4 bases at V and 6 bases at J, leaving 5 bases unmatched. The CDR3 coding sequence is TGCAGTGCTATCGGGAGGGCCCCCAATGAGCAGTTCTTC. Amino acid sequence: CSAIGRAPNEQFF.

This clonotype has only a few counts. The chain has TRBV10-3 and TRBJ2-1; 10 bases agree with TRBD2. The CDR3 totals 15 residues. CDR1 and CDR2 from the germline V gene are ENHRY and SYGVKD. J gave up 1 base and V 6 bases, and 3 bases lay outside the gene matches. CDR3 bases: TGTGCCATCAGGGCTAGCGGGGGTTCCTACAATGAGCAGTTCTTC. This gives the protein CAIRASGGSYNEQFF.

The chain combines TRBV7-9 with TRBJ2-3; perhaps TRBD2 as D (6 bases). The germline CDR1 and CDR2 sequences are SEHNR and FQNEAQ (reference sequence). The CDR3 extends over 13 amino acids. V was cut by 5 bases and J by 7 bases, with 13 bases left in between. The CDR3 loop is CASSPPAGNTQYF. The CDR3, as DNA: TGTGCCAGCAGCCCACCCGCGGGAAATACGCAGTATTTT.

This clonotype has a handful of counts. The CDR3 is CSAGRGVIYEQYF. CDR3 nucleotide sequence: TGCAGTGCAGGGAGGGGGGTAATCTACGAGCAGTACTTC. The V and J genes are TRBV20-1 and TRBJ2-7; D is perhaps TRBD2 (7 bases). Per the germline V gene, CDR1 is DFQATT and CDR2 is SNEGSKA (reference sequence). This CDR3 has 13 amino acids. Trimming stripped 6 bases from V and 3 bases from J, with 15 bases between.

The V gene is TRBV12-3 or TRBV12-4, the J gene TRBJ1-6, with D hard to call. The V and J ends lost 1 base and 1 base respectively, with 2 bases between them. The CDR3 is 14 amino acids. CDR3 loop: CASSLGSYNSPLHF. Here the CDR3 DNA reads TGTGCCAGCAGTTTAGGGTCCTATAATTCACCCCTCCACTTT.

This sequence joins TRBV12-3 or TRBV12-4 and TRBJ1-2; no reliable D call. The CDR3 loop spans 12 amino acids. V lost 7 bases and J lost 8, with 14 bases in between. This CDR3 is CASTSSPPGYTF. CDR3 bases: TGTGCCAGCACTTCGAGCCCCCCGGGCTACACCTTC.

This sequence joins TRBV7-3 and TRBJ2-1, with 7 bases lining up with TRBD1. The CDR3 has 14 residues. V shed 2 bases and J 6 bases; nucleotides not matched to a gene: 4. Germline V gene lookup returns CDR1 SGHTA and CDR2 FQGTGA. The CDR3 spells CASSLATGLNEQFF. CDR3 DNA sequence: TGTGCCAGCAGCTTAGCGACAGGGCTCAATGAGCAGTTCTTC.

This chain links TRBV20-1 with TRBJ1-2, with unresolved D. The CDR3 length is 12 residues. Trimming stripped 6 bases from V and 8 bases from J, with 16 bases between. CDR1 is DFQATT, CDR2 SNEGSKA, per germline (reference sequence). CDR3 DNA sequence: TGCAGTGCCCAAGGTTCCCCGGGAGGCTACACCTTC. Residues: CSAQGSPGGYTF.

The V gene is TRBV7-9, the J gene TRBJ1-3, with a weak D call TRBD1 (6 bases). The CDR3 covers 16 residues. Germline values: CDR1 SEHNR, CDR2 FQNEAQ (reference sequence). Trimming took 1 base from V and 4 from J, leaving 14 bases between them. The CDR3 here is CASSLGGRGIGNTIYF. CDR3 nucleotide sequence: TGTGCCAGCAGCTTAGGAGGCAGGGGAATCGGAAACACCATATATTTT.

This clonotype was picked up a small number of times. J is TRBJ2-5 and V is TRBV20-1; D possibly corresponds to TRBD2 (5 bases). CDR1 is DFQATT and CDR2 is SNEGSKA in the germline V gene (reference sequence). The V gene lost 4 bases and the J gene lost 5 bases, with 17 bases spanning the gap. The CDR3 is made up of 14 amino acids. The CDR3 region is CSATLPGIGETQYF. As DNA, the CDR3 is TGCAGTGCTACCCTCCCCGGGATCGGGGAGACCCAGTACTTC.

This clonotype was recorded a few times. The J gene is TRBJ2-1, the V gene TRBV7-2, with 13 positions matching TRBD2. CDR1 is SGHTA and CDR2 is FQGNSA in the germline V gene. The CDR3 is made up of 14 amino acids. The V segment lost 7 bases and the J segment 9 bases; nucleotides outside the gene matches: 6. The CDR3 region has the DNA TGTGCCAGCACCCTACTAGCGGGGGGGCCTGAGCAGTTCTTC. This sequence encodes CASTLLAGGPEQFF.

This sequence joins TRBV7-2 and TRBJ2-7; 10 nucleotides line up with TRBD2. V lost 5 bases, J lost 3 bases, and 7 bases stayed unmatched. This CDR3 comprises 15 residues. Per germline, CDR1 SGHTA and CDR2 FQGNSA. DNA for the CDR3: TGTGCCAGCAGCCTGATAGCGGGAGGAAACTACGAGCAGTACTTC. This translates into CASSLIAGGNYEQYF.

This clonotype was seen more than once but under ten times. The rearrangement joins TRBV5-6 to TRBJ2-3, with 13 nucleotides matching TRBD2. This CDR3 is built from 15 residues. V shed 4 bases and J 6 bases; nucleotides not matched to a gene: 5. Germline V gives CDR1 SGHDT, CDR2 YYEEEE. The DNA for the CDR3 is TGTGCCAGCAGCCAGACTAGCGGGGGGTATGATACGCAGTATTTT. It translates to CASSQTSGGYDTQYF.

The V call is TRBV20-1, the J call TRBJ2-1; D call uncertain. From germline, CDR1 is DFQATT and CDR2 SNEGSKA (reference sequence). The V gene lost 3 bases and the J gene lost 8 bases, with 8 bases spanning the gap. CDR3 length equals 11 residues. The CDR3 reads CSARDYDEQFF. The CDR3 DNA is TGCAGTGCTAGGGATTACGATGAGCAGTTCTTC.

This clonotype was recorded a few times. This chain uses TRBV29-1 with TRBJ2-1, with D perhaps TRBD1 or TRBD2 (5 bases each). Germline values: CDR1 SQVTM, CDR2 ANQGSEA. The V end was cut by 1 base, the J end by 13 bases, with 17 bases between. The CDR3 sequence is 13 residues long. CDR3 DNA: TGCAGCGTTGAAGCGGGGCTGAGGCAGCACCAGTTCTTC. As protein: CSVEAGLRQHQFF.